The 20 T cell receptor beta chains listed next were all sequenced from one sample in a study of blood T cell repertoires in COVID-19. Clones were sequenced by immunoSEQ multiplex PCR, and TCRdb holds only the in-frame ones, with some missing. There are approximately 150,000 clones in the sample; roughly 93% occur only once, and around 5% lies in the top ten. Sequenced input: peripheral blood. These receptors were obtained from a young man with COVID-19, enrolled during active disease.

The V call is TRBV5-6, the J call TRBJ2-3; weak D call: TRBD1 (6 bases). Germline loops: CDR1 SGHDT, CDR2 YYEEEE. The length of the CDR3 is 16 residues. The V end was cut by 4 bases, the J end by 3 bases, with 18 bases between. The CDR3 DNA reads TGTGCCAGCAGCCCCGAGGGGGACCCAAGGACAGATACGCAGTATTTT. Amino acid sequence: CASSPEGDPRTDTQYF. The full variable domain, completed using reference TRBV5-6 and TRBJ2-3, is DAGVTQSPTHLIKTRGQQVTLRCSPKSGHDTVSWYQQALGQGPQFIFQYYEEEERQRGNFPDRFSGHQFPNYSSELNVNALLLGDSALYLCASSPEGDPRTDTQYFGPGTRLTVL.

CDR3 in DNA: TGTGCCAGCAGCGTCGGGACAGGGGTGGTAGATACGCAGTATTTT. Translated: CASSVGTGVVDTQYF. V is TRBV9 and J is TRBJ2-3, with 10 bases fitting TRBD1. J lost 5 bases, V lost 2 bases, and 5 bases had no gene match. Germline lookup yields CDR1 SGDLS and CDR2 YYNGEE. CDR3 length: 15 residues.

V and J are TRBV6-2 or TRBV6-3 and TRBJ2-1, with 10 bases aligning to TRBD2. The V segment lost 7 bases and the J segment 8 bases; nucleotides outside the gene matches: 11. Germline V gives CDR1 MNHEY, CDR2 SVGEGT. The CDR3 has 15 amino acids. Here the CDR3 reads CASTPIAGGLDEQFF. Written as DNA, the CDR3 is TGTGCCAGCACCCCAATAGCGGGAGGTCTGGATGAGCAGTTCTTC.

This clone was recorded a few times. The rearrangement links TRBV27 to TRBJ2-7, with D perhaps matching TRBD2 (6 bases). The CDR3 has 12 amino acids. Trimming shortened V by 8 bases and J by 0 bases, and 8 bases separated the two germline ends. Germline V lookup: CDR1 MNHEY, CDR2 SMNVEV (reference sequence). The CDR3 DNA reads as TGTGCCAGCGGAGGGAGCTCCTACGAGCAGTACTTC. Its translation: CASGGSSYEQYF.

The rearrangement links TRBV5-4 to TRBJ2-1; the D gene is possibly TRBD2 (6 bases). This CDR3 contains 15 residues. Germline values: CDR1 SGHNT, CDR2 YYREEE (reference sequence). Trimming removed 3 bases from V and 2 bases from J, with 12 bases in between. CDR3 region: CASSWGGVAYNEQFF. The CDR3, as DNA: TGTGCCAGCAGCTGGGGCGGGGTAGCCTACAATGAGCAGTTCTTC.

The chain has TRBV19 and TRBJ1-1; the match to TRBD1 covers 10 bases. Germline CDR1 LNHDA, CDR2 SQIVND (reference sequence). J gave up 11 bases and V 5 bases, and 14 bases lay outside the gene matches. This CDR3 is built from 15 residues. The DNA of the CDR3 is TGTGCCAGTAGTTTGACGCCGGGACAGGGGCGCGCGGCTTTCTTT. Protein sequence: CASSLTPGQGRAAFF.

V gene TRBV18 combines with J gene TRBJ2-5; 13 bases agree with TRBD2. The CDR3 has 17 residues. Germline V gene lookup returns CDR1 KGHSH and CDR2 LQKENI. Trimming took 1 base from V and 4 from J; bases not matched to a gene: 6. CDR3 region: CASSPRTSGSILETQYF. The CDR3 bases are TGTGCCAGCTCACCACGGACTAGCGGGAGCATCTTAGAGACCCAGTACTTC.

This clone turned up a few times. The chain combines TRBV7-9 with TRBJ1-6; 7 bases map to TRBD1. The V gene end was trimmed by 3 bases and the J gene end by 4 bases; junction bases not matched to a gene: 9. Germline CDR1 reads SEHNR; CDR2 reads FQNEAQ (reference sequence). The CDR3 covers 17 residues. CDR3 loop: CASSFSISQGYNSPLHF. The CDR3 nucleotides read TGTGCCAGCAGCTTTAGTATTTCACAGGGGTATAATTCACCCCTCCACTTT. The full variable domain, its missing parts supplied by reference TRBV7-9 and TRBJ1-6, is DTGVSQNPRHKITKRGQNVTFRCDPISEHNRLYWYRQTLGQGPEFLTYFQNEAQLEKSRLLSDRFSAERPKGSFSTLEIQRTEQGDSAMYLCASSFSISQGYNSPLHFGNGTRLTVT.

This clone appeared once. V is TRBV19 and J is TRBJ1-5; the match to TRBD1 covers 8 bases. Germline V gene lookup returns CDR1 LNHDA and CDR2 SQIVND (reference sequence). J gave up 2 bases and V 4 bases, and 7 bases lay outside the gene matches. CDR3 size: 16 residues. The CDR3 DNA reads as TGTGCCAGTAGTAACCGGACAGGGTCGGGCAATCAGCCCCAGCATTTT. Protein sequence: CASSNRTGSGNQPQHF.

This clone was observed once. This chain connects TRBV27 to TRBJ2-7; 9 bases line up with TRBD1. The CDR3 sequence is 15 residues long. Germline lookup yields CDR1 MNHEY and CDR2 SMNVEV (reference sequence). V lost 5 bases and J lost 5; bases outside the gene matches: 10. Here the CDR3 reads CASSAPGQGIHEQYF. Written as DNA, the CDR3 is TGTGCCAGCAGTGCGCCGGGACAGGGAATCCACGAGCAGTACTTC.

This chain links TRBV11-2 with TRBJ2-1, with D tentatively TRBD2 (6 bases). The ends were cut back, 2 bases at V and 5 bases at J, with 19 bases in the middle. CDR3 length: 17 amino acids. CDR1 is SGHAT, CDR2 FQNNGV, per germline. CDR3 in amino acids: CASSLFYGSSTHNEQFF. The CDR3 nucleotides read TGTGCCAGCAGCTTATTTTACGGGAGTTCTACCCACAATGAGCAGTTCTTC.

The CDR3 loop is CASSDRRSTEAFF. The DNA of the CDR3 is TGTGCCAGTAGTGACAGGCGGAGCACTGAAGCTTTCTTT. The rearrangement joins TRBV19 to TRBJ1-1; a weak D match, TRBD1 (6 bases). The CDR3 consists of 13 residues. Germline CDR1 LNHDA, CDR2 SQIVND (reference sequence). V was pared by 5 bases and J by 4 bases, with 11 bases between.

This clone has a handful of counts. Here the CDR3 DNA reads TGTGCCAGCAGCTTAAACGGTTACGAGCAGTACTTC. Translated: CASSLNGYEQYF. This chain links TRBV11-2 with TRBJ2-7; no definite D call. Germline V gene data show CDR1 as SGHAT and CDR2 as FQNNGV. Between the trimmed V and J ends, which lost 2 bases and 4 bases, there was a span of 6 bases. The CDR3 extends over 12 amino acids.

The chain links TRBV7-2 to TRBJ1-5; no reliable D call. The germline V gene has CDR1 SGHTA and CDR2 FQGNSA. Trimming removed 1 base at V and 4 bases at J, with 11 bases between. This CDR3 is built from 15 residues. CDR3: CASSLVTNANQPQHF. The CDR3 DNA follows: TGTGCCAGCAGCTTAGTTACTAACGCAAATCAGCCCCAGCATTTT.

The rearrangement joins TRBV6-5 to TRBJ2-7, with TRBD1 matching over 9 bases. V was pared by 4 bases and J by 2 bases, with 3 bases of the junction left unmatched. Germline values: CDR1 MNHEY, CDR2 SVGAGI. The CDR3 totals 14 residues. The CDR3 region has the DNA TGTGCCAGCAGTTGGGGACAGGGCACCTACGAGCAGTACTTC. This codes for CASSWGQGTYEQYF.

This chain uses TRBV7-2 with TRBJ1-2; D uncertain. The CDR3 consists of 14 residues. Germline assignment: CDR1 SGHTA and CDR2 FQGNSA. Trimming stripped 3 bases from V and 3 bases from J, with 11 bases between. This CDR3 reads CASSLRAYDYGYTF. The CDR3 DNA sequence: TGTGCCAGCAGCTTGAGGGCTTATGACTATGGCTACACCTTC.

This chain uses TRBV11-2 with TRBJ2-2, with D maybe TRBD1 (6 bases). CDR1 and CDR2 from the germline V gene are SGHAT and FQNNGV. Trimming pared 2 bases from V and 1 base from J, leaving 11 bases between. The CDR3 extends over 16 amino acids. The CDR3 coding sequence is TGTGCCAGCAGCTTACTCAGGGGACGGAACACCGGGGAGCTGTTTTTT. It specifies CASSLLRGRNTGELFF.

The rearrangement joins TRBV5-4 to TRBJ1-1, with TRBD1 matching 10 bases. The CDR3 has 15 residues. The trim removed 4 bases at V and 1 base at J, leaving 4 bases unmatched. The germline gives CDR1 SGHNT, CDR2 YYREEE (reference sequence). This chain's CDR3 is CASSRTGGGNTEAFF. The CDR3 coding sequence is TGTGCCAGCAGCAGGACAGGGGGGGGGAACACTGAAGCTTTCTTT.

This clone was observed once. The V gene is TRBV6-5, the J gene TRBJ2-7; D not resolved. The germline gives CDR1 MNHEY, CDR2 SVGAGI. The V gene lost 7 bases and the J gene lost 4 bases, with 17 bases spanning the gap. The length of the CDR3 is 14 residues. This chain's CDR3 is CASTTGLGAYEQYF. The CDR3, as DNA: TGTGCCAGCACCACCGGTCTAGGAGCTTACGAGCAGTACTTC.

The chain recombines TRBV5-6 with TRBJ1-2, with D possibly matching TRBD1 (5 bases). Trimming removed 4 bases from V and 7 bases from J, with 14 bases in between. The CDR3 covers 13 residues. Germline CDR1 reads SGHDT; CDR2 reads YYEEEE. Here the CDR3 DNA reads TGTGCCAGCAGCCCGGGAGCGGGGGGTGGCTACACCTTC. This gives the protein CASSPGAGGGYTF.